These 6 T cell receptor beta chains were sequenced from one sample in a study of cytomegalovirus exposure and HLA in healthy donors. Primers: 60 Vbeta forward and 13 Jbeta reverse. Profiled with immunoSEQ multiplex PCR; TCRdb holds only in-frame clones, not every one. The repertoire has about 190,000 clones, 81% of them found once; the top ten carry roughly 3.1%. The material sequenced was PBMCs. These receptors came from a man in his forties in good health and CMV-seropositive.

The chain recombines TRBV6-6 with TRBJ2-3; 10 bases fit TRBD2. The germline gives CDR1 MNHNY, CDR2 SVGAGI (reference sequence). This CDR3 spans 15 amino acids. V lost 6 bases, J lost 2 bases, and 5 bases stayed unmatched. The CDR3 DNA reads as TGTGCCAGCAGCCACGGGACTAGCGACACAGATACGCAGTATTTT. It specifies CASSHGTSDTDTQYF.

V usage is TRBV7-3 and J usage is TRBJ1-5; D unresolved. The germline V gene encodes CDR1 SGHTA and CDR2 FQGTGA. V was pared by 0 bases and J by 0 bases, with 15 bases between. CDR3 length equals 18 residues. CDR3 region: CASSLTRVGGYSNQPQHF. The CDR3 region has the DNA TGTGCCAGCAGCTTAACGCGGGTGGGTGGATATAGCAATCAGCCCCAGCATTTT.

V gene TRBV10-1 combines with J gene TRBJ2-3; 8 bases agree with TRBD2. CDR1 and CDR2 from the germline V gene are WNHNN and SYGVQD (reference sequence). CDR3 length equals 16 residues. Trimming cost V 0 bases and J 7 bases; bases outside gene matches: 9. In DNA, the CDR3 is TGCGCCAGCAGTGAGTCGGTGCGGGGGGTCGGAAATACGCAGTATTTT. It encodes CASSESVRGVGNTQYF.

The chain carries TRBV10-3 and TRBJ2-7; the D is unclear. Trimming cost V 0 bases and J 3 bases, with 15 bases left between them. The germline V gene has CDR1 ENHRY and CDR2 SYGVKD. The CDR3 totals 16 residues. The CDR3 reads CAISESMRLTDYEQYF. CDR3 nucleotides: TGTGCCATCAGTGAGTCGATGAGGTTGACCGACTACGAGCAGTACTTC.

As DNA, the CDR3 is TGTGCCAGCAGCTCGGGAGGGGCCGGTGAAGCTTTCTTT. Its translation is CASSSGGAGEAFF. The rearrangement joins TRBV11-2 to TRBJ1-1; possibly TRBD1 for D (5 bases). Germline CDR1 is SGHAT and CDR2 is FQNNGV. V dropped 4 bases and J dropped 7 bases, with 13 bases sitting between them. CDR3 length: 13 amino acids. The full variable domain, in which reference TRBV11-2 and TRBJ1-1 provide the parts outside the CDR3, is EAGVAQSPRYKIIEKRQSVAFWCNPISGHATLYWYQQILGQGPKLLIQFQNNGVVDDSQLPKDRFSAERLKGVDSTLKIQPAKLEDSAVYLCASSSGGAGEAFFGQGTRLTVV.

This clone turned up a few times. The rearrangement joins TRBV5-4 to TRBJ1-1; D remains unclear. Trimming shortened V by 2 bases and J by 2 bases, and 7 bases separated the two germline ends. This CDR3 has 13 residues. The germline V gene encodes CDR1 SGHNT and CDR2 YYREEE (reference sequence). CDR3 residues: CASSFSGNTEAFF. The DNA for the CDR3 is TGTGCCAGCAGCTTTTCAGGTAACACTGAAGCTTTCTTT.